This entry lists 29 T cell receptor beta chains sequenced from one sample in a study of early T cells in non-severe SARS-CoV-2 infection. From the 5' RACE reads, TCRdb called clonotypes with MiXCR, one entry per CDR3 protein. The sample records roughly 53,000 distinct CDR3 sequences, about 10% being singletons. The sample consisted of whole blood. All receptors derive from an adult who was a healthcare worker with PCR-confirmed SARS-CoV-2 infection or an uninfected control (not recorded which).

This clonotype was counted at least ten times. V usage is TRBV7-2 and J usage is TRBJ2-7; TRBD2 agrees at 7 bases. The CDR3 sequence is 15 residues long. V lost 5 bases to trimming and J lost 3 bases; unmatched junction nucleotides: 10. Germline lookup yields CDR1 SGHTA and CDR2 FQGNSA. The CDR3: CASSPGGAVGYEQYF. As DNA, the CDR3 is TGTGCCAGCAGCCCGGGGGGAGCTGTCGGCTACGAGCAGTACTTC. The full variable domain, its missing parts supplied by reference TRBV7-2 and TRBJ2-7, is GAGVSQSPSNKVTEKGKDVELRCDPISGHTALYWYRQSLGQGLEFLIYFQGNSAPDKSGLPSDRFSAERTGGSVSTLTIQRTQQEDSAVYLCASSPGGAVGYEQYFGPGTRLTVT.

This clonotype ranks as medium-sized. This rearrangement joins TRBV10-3 to TRBJ2-5; 11 bases match TRBD2. V shed 4 bases, J shed 1 base, and the junction held 2 bases outside the gene matches. CDR1 is ENHRY, CDR2 SYGVKD, per germline. There are 15 residues in the CDR3. The CDR3 protein is CAISGTSGGQETQYF. The CDR3 region has the DNA TGTGCCATCAGTGGTACTAGCGGGGGCCAAGAGACCCAGTACTTC.

This clonotype was found many times. The chain links TRBV29-1 to TRBJ2-5, with D unresolved. The V gene lost 7 bases and the J gene lost 9 bases, with 21 bases spanning the gap. The germline V gene has CDR1 SQVTM and CDR2 ANQGSEA. The CDR3 covers 13 residues. The DNA for the CDR3 is TGCAGCGCCGCTAACCTTGGGGATGGGGCCCAGTACTTC. This gives the protein CSAANLGDGAQYF.

This clonotype was seen at least ten times. This rearrangement joins TRBV7-2 to TRBJ2-3; TRBD2 matches 11 bases. The CDR3 is made up of 15 amino acids. Germline CDR1 is SGHTA and CDR2 is FQGNSA. Unmatched junction bases numbered 4, after V lost 3 bases and J lost 5 bases. The CDR3 coding sequence is TGTGCCAGCAGCTTCAATAGCGGGGGGGGAGATACGCAGTATTTT. Protein product: CASSFNSGGGDTQYF.

The CDR3 region has the DNA TGTGCCAGCAGCACCCGGACAGGGGATGGCAATGAGCAGTTCTTC. This gives the protein CASSTRTGDGNEQFF. The rearrangement links TRBV11-2 to TRBJ2-1; 9 bases match TRBD1. The V segment lost 5 bases and the J segment 6 bases; nucleotides outside the gene matches: 8. This CDR3 spans 15 amino acids. Germline values: CDR1 SGHAT, CDR2 FQNNGV.

CDR3 residues: CASSEASVWNTGELFF. The CDR3 nucleotides read TGTGCCAGCAGTGAAGCTAGCGTGTGGAACACCGGGGAGCTGTTTTTT. This chain links TRBV6-1 with TRBJ2-2, with a possible D match to TRBD2 (5 bases). This CDR3 has 16 residues. Deletions cut 0 bases from V and 1 base from J, with 9 bases between. Germline lookup yields CDR1 MNHNS and CDR2 SASEGT.

The chain recombines TRBV20-1 with TRBJ2-5, with D possibly TRBD2 on 5 matching bases. V shed 6 bases and J shed 5 bases, with 37 bases lying between them. The CDR3 length is 20 residues. CDR1 DFQATT and CDR2 SNEGSKA come from the germline V gene (reference sequence). Written as DNA, the CDR3 is TGCAGTGCCACCCTATCTAGTTTTGCCCCGAACGACCCGTGGAGGGAGACCCAGTACTTC. This translates into CSATLSSFAPNDPWRETQYF.

This clonotype was found a few times. J is TRBJ1-5 and V is TRBV19; 8 bases align to TRBD1. This CDR3 has 15 amino acids. CDR1 and CDR2 (germline): LNHDA, SQIVND (reference sequence). V was clipped by 4 bases and J by 3 bases; unmatched bases: 5. For the CDR3, the DNA is TGTGCCAGTAGTAGGCAGGGGGCGCACAATCAGCCCCAGCATTTT. This gives the protein CASSRQGAHNQPQHF.

This chain connects TRBV20-1 to TRBJ1-1; perhaps TRBD1 as D (6 bases). Trimming pared 6 bases from V and 1 base from J, leaving 9 bases between. Germline CDR1 DFQATT, CDR2 SNEGSKA (reference sequence). The CDR3 spans 12 residues. The DNA for the CDR3 is TGCAGTGCCCCGACAGGGAACACTGAAGCTTTCTTT. It specifies CSAPTGNTEAFF.

At least ten counts were recorded for this clonotype. The J gene is TRBJ1-6, the V gene TRBV7-6, with 8 bases fitting TRBD1. This CDR3 is 14 amino acids long. Germline CDR1 SGHVS, CDR2 FNYEAQ. V trimming: 5 bases; J trimming: 7 bases; junction bases outside the gene matches: 4. The chain's CDR3 is CASSQGQVNSPLHF. The CDR3 nucleotides are TGTGCCAGCAGCCAGGGACAGGTGAATTCACCCCTCCACTTT.

The sample holds a few counts of this clonotype. This chain connects TRBV19 to TRBJ1-6, with D possibly TRBD1 on 6 matching bases. Trimming stripped 10 bases from V and 10 bases from J, with 20 bases between. Germline lookup yields CDR1 LNHDA and CDR2 SQIVND (reference sequence). The CDR3 covers 14 residues. The CDR3 DNA reads as TGTGCCACGTCTAGGACAGTTCGCAGATCACCCCTCCACTTT. This sequence encodes CATSRTVRRSPLHF.

This clonotype was seen only a few times. The chain links TRBV29-1 to TRBJ2-7, with D hard to call. The CDR3 length is 12 residues. CDR1 and CDR2 (germline): SQVTM, ANQGSEA. Trimming pared 4 bases from V and 0 bases from J, leaving 7 bases between. CDR3 sequence: CSVVETSYEQYF. CDR3 in DNA: TGCAGCGTTGTTGAAACCTCCTACGAGCAGTACTTC.

This clonotype was picked up many times. The chain joins TRBV18 to TRBJ1-1, with D perhaps TRBD1 (5 bases). The germline gives CDR1 KGHSH, CDR2 LQKENI. The CDR3 sequence is 17 residues long. Trimming took off 1 base at V and 0 bases at J, with 15 bases between the two ends. Here the CDR3 reads CASSPRVGRALNTEAFF. CDR3 DNA sequence: TGTGCCAGCTCACCACGGGTGGGCAGGGCCCTGAACACTGAAGCTTTCTTT.

As concerns this clonotype: The junction differs from germline at one of its ends, possibly a read error. This chain joins TRBV9 and TRBJ1-1; 7 nucleotides match TRBD1. The CDR3 is made up of 14 amino acids. Germline CDR1 reads SGDLS; CDR2 reads YYNGEE. The CDR3 DNA follows: TGTGCCAGCAGCACAAGGGACAGTGGCACTGAAGTTTTCTTT. Translation: CASSTRDSGTEVFF.

This chain links TRBV5-6 with TRBJ2-1; TRBD2 matches at 10 bases. Per the germline V gene, CDR1 is SGHDT and CDR2 is YYEEEE. The CDR3 is 15 residues long. Trimming removed 2 bases from V and 4 bases from J; junction bases left unmatched: 3. Here the CDR3 reads CASSLGTSAYNEQFF. For the CDR3, the DNA is TGTGCCAGCAGCTTAGGGACTAGCGCATACAATGAGCAGTTCTTC.

This clonotype was picked up many times. The CDR3 sequence is CAISELGRQTYEQYF. DNA of the CDR3: TGTGCCATCAGTGAGTTGGGCAGACAGACCTACGAGCAGTACTTC. J is TRBJ2-7 and V is TRBV10-3; D is perhaps TRBD1 (5 bases). Deletions cut 1 base from V and 2 bases from J, with 12 bases between. This CDR3 is 15 amino acids long. From germline, CDR1 is ENHRY and CDR2 SYGVKD.

A few counts support this clonotype. The chain couples TRBV7-2 to TRBJ2-1; TRBD2 matches 15 bases. The CDR3 loop spans 19 amino acids. Germline CDR1 is SGHTA and CDR2 is FQGNSA. V lost 2 bases and J lost 8; bases outside the gene matches: 13. The CDR3: CASSLRPGTSGGPGDEQFF. The CDR3 coding sequence is TGTGCCAGCAGCTTACGTCCCGGGACTAGCGGGGGGCCAGGGGATGAGCAGTTCTTC.

The chain uses TRBV10-2 and TRBJ2-3; D is undetermined. The ends were cut back, 5 bases at V and 5 bases at J, with 5 bases in the middle. The CDR3 extends over 11 amino acids. The germline V gene has CDR1 WSHSY and CDR2 SAAADI. The CDR3: CASSPIDTQYF. CDR3 nucleotide sequence: TGCGCCAGCAGTCCCATAGATACGCAGTATTTT.

This sequence joins TRBV20-1 and TRBJ2-7; D may be TRBD2 (5 bases). V lost 3 bases and J lost 4, with 16 bases in between. The germline gives CDR1 DFQATT, CDR2 SNEGSKA (reference sequence). The CDR3 spans 14 residues. Here the CDR3 DNA reads TGCAGTGCTAGTAGAAGCGGCAGAAGATACGAGCAGTACTTC. Amino acids: CSASRSGRRYEQYF.

The chain links TRBV2 to TRBJ2-5; 9 bases agree with TRBD1. The CDR3 runs 14 residues. CDR1 SNHLY and CDR2 FYNNEI come from the germline V gene. Trimming at V came to 5 bases and at J to 4 bases, leaving 5 bases not matched to a gene. CDR3 nucleotides: TGTGCCAGCAGTACAGGGGGCCGGTTAGAGACCCAGTACTTC. Its translation is CASSTGGRLETQYF.

The chain couples TRBV3-1 to TRBJ2-3, with 7 bases lining up with TRBD1. The V gene end was trimmed by 2 bases and the J gene end by 5 bases; junction bases not matched to a gene: 1. The germline V gene encodes CDR1 LGHDT and CDR2 YNNKEL (reference sequence). The CDR3 contains 13 residues. CDR3: CASSQTGEDTQYF. The CDR3 DNA follows: TGTGCCAGCAGCCAAACAGGGGAAGATACGCAGTATTTT.

This clonotype was detected many times. V and J are TRBV2 and TRBJ2-3; D gene ambiguous. V lost 7 bases and J 4 bases, leaving 12 bases between the germline ends. There are 13 residues in the CDR3. CDR1 and CDR2 from the germline V gene are SNHLY and FYNNEI. The CDR3 bases are TGTGCCAGCAATACCCGGCTAGCAGATACGCAGTATTTT. Its protein product is CASNTRLADTQYF. Full variable domain (outside the CDR3, taken from reference TRBV2 and TRBJ2-3): EPEVTQTPSHQVTQMGQEVILRCVPISNHLYFYWYRQILGQKVEFLVSFYNNEISEKSEIFDDQFSVERPDGSNFTLKIRSTKLEDSAMYFCASNTRLADTQYFGPGTRLTVL.

The chain employs TRBV29-1 and TRBJ1-1; TRBD1 is a possible D gene (5 bases). The V gene lost 5 bases and the J gene lost 1 base, with 11 bases spanning the gap. The germline CDR1 and CDR2 sequences are SQVTM and ANQGSEA. This CDR3 is 13 amino acids long. CDR3 sequence (DNA): TGCAGCGTTAGACAGATTGCGAACACTGAAGCTTTCTTT. Its protein is CSVRQIANTEAFF.

This clonotype has at least ten counts. The chain has TRBV6-6 and TRBJ2-7; D gene uncertain. Deletions cut 5 bases from V and 5 bases from J, with 7 bases between. This CDR3 has 11 amino acids. From germline, CDR1 is MNHNY and CDR2 SVGAGI (reference sequence). This CDR3 reads CASSASNEQYF. The CDR3 region has the DNA TGTGCCAGCAGTGCGTCTAACGAGCAGTACTTC.

This clonotype was detected ten times or more. This chain joins TRBV10-3 and TRBJ1-1, with 9 positions matching TRBD1. Germline V gives CDR1 ENHRY, CDR2 SYGVKD. V shed 3 bases and J 0 bases; nucleotides not matched to a gene: 5. The CDR3 extends over 16 amino acids. The CDR3 sequence is CAISEGTGKLNTEAFF. In DNA, the CDR3 is TGTGCCATCAGTGAAGGGACAGGGAAGTTGAACACTGAAGCTTTCTTT.

This clonotype was detected many times. One end of the junction fails to match germline, which may point to a read error. This chain uses TRBV5-1 with TRBJ2-2; 7 positions agree with TRBD1. This CDR3 spans 13 amino acids. The germline CDR1 and CDR2 sequences are SGHRS and YFSETQ. CDR3 sequence reads: CASGLTGPGELFF. CDR3 DNA: TGCGCCAGCGGCTTGACAGGGCCCGGGGAGCTGTTTTTT.

In this sample, this clonotype turned up many times. The chain links TRBV2 to TRBJ1-3; D ambiguous. CDR3 length: 16 amino acids. Germline-derived CDR1 and CDR2 are SNHLY and FYNNEI. The V and J ends lost 1 base and 0 bases respectively, with 10 bases between them. CDR3 sequence: CASSEVQAFSGNTIYF. The CDR3 coding sequence is TGTGCCAGCAGTGAAGTTCAGGCGTTCTCTGGAAACACCATATATTTT.

This clonotype was seen ten or more times. This chain links TRBV6-2 or TRBV6-3 with TRBJ2-3; D not resolved. V lost 7 bases, J lost 6 bases, and 14 bases lay in between. This CDR3 spans 13 amino acids. Germline V CDR1 and CDR2: MNHEY, SVGEGT. The CDR3 protein is CASTDLLLDTQYF. The CDR3 DNA reads as TGTGCCAGCACGGACCTCCTGTTGGATACGCAGTATTTT.

Many counts were recorded for this clonotype. The chain recombines TRBV6-1 with TRBJ2-4; D gene unclear. This CDR3 is built from 12 residues. V was trimmed by 1 base and J by 15 bases, leaving 13 bases between them. Germline CDR1 and CDR2: MNHNS and SASEGT. The CDR3 region has the DNA TGTGCCAGCAGTGAAGGTGGCAGGTCGGGGTACTTC. Translation: CASSEGGRSGYF.